The 2 T cell receptor beta chains reported below all come from one sample, sequenced in a study of blood T cell repertoires in COVID-19. Sequenced by immunoSEQ multiplex PCR; TCRdb stores in-frame clones only, minus some. This table has about 88,000 clones, roughly 87% appearing once. The sequenced sample was peripheral blood. The source is a woman aged 80 or over with active COVID-19.

Turning to this clone: Other DNA sequences in the same sample also yield this CDR3. The chain uses TRBV11-3 and TRBJ2-5, with TRBD1 matching over 9 bases. The CDR3 totals 13 residues. The germline CDR1 and CDR2 sequences are SGHNT and YENEEA. The junction had 3 bases not matched to a gene; V was cut back by 5 bases and J by 5 bases. CDR3: CASSRQGGETQYF. CDR3 nucleotides: TGTGCCAGCAGCCGACAGGGGGGGGAGACCCAGTACTTC.

This chain links TRBV15 with TRBJ1-6; D not certain. Germline CDR1 reads LNHNV; CDR2 reads YYDKDF (reference sequence). There are 15 residues in the CDR3. Trimming removed 1 base from V and 2 bases from J, with 6 bases in between. The DNA for the CDR3 is TGTGCCACCAGCAGAGGCAGGACCTATAATTCACCCCTCCACTTT. Protein product: CATSRGRTYNSPLHF.